This T cell receptor beta chain emerged from a study of T cell changes during pregnancy in multiple sclerosis. The J segment lost 5 bases and the V segment lost 6 bases, leaving 10 bases of the junction unmatched. Germline V gene data show CDR1 as SGHAT and CDR2 as FQNNGV. The CDR3 has 15 amino acids. Some clones are missing from TCRdb's copy, which holds only in-frame ones; the method was immunoSEQ multiplex PCR. The sample lists tens of thousands of clones, approximately 90% occurring once. This clone has just one count. The sequence was collected from a female donor with multiple sclerosis, enrolled in a pregnancy study. This sequence joins TRBV11-2 and TRBJ2-5, with 9 positions matching TRBD2. The material sequenced was CD8+ T cells from peripheral blood mononuclear cells, taken before pregnancy. The CDR3: CASSYLAGLQETQYF. The DNA for the CDR3 is TGTGCCAGCAGTTACCTAGCGGGACTCCAGGAGACCCAGTACTTC.